The clone carrying this T cell receptor (beta chain) was counted a single time. What it binds is not known. TCRdb's copy holds only in-frame clones and misses some; the assay was immunoSEQ multiplex PCR. The data hold 400,000 to 500,000 clones, with 70% to 80% observed a single time. This specimen comes from a study of shared clonotypes between healthy human individuals. V shed 5 bases, J shed 4 bases, and the junction held 8 bases outside the gene matches. The CDR3 spans 16 residues. Per the germline V gene, CDR1 is MDHEN and CDR2 is SYDVKM. Findings and limits, study-wide: Sampling covered blood only; tissue repertoires likely differ.

This rearrangement joins TRBV28 to TRBJ2-3, with 11 bases that match TRBD2. The sequenced material came from PBMCs. The clonotype was recovered from a middle-aged woman in good health. Some clones in this sample may be carry-over from other donors' samples. The CDR3 region has the DNA TGTGCCAGCAGTCCCGCACTAGCGGGAGAATCAGATACGCAGTATTTT. Residues: CASSPALAGESDTQYF.